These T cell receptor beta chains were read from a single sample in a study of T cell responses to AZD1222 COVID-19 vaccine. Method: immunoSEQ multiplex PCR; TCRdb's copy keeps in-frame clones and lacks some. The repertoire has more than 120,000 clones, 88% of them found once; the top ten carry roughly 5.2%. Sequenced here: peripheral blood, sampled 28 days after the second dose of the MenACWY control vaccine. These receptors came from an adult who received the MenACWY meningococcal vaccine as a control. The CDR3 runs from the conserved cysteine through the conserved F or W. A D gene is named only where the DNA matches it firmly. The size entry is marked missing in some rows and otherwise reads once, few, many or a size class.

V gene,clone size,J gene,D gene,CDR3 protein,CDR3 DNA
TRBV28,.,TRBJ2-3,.,CASSLASHHTQYF,TGTGCCAGCAGTTTAGCTTCACACCATACGCAGTATTTT
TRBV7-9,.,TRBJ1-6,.,CASSLATGQGTPLHF,TGTGCCAGCAGCTTAGCGACAGGCCAGGGGACACCCCTCCACTTT
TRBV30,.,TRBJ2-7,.,CALRETYEQYF,TGTGCCCTGAGGGAAACCTACGAGCAGTACTTC
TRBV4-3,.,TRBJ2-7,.,CASSQGVGYEQYF,TGCGCCAGCAGCCAAGGGGTTGGATACGAGCAGTACTTC
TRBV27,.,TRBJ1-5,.,CASSFRGNQPQHF,TGTGCCAGCAGTTTCCGGGGGAATCAGCCCCAGCATTTT
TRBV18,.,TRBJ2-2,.,CASSPVGNTGELFF,TGTGCCAGCTCACCTGTGGGGAACACCGGGGAGCTGTTTTTT
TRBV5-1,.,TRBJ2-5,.,CASSWGTPQETQYF,TGCGCCAGCAGCTGGGGCACTCCTCAGGAGACCCAGTACTTC
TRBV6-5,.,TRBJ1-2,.,CASTGTSLGGYTF,TGTGCCAGCACCGGGACGTCCCTAGGGGGCTACACCTTC
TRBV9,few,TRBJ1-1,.,CASSAGDGGSPEAFF,TGTGCCAGCAGCGCCGGGGACGGAGGGAGCCCTGAAGCTTTCTTT
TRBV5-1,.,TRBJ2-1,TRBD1,CASSLNAGTGGRNEQFF,TGCGCCAGCAGCTTGAACGCCGGGACAGGGGGCCGCAATGAGCAGTTCTTC
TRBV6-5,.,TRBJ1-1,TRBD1,CASVQGADTEAFF,TGTGCCAGTGTACAGGGGGCGGACACTGAAGCTTTCTTT
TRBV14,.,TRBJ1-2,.,CASSQVGGGPFQGYGYTF,TGTGCCAGCAGCCAAGTGGGGGGAGGCCCCTTCCAAGGGTATGGCTACACCTTC
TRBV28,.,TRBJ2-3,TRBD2,CASSLSGSGTDTQYF,TGTGCCAGCAGCTTAAGCGGGAGTGGCACAGATACGCAGTATTTT
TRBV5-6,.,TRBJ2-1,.,CASSLDTREQFF,TGTGCCAGCAGCTTGGACACAAGGGAGCAGTTCTTC
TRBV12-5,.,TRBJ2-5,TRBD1,CNGTEEETQYF,TGCAACGGGACAGAGGAAGAGACCCAGTACTTC
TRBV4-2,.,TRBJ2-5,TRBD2,CASSQKRGIGETQYF,TGTGCCAGCAGCCAGAAGCGGGGTATCGGGGAGACCCAGTACTTC